In this sample, the clone carrying this TCR beta chain turned up once. The antigen remains undetermined. The sample belongs to a study of shared clonotypes between healthy human individuals. V lost 0 bases and J lost 5, with 18 bases in between. The CDR3 is 17 residues long. Germline CDR1 reads SGHRS; CDR2 reads YFSETQ. Tens of thousands of T cell genomes (approximately 0.2 ug DNA) went into each sorted-subset replicate. Data came from immunoSEQ multiplex PCR; TCRdb stores just in-frame clones and leaves some out. The sample contains 2 million to 3 million clones, over 85% of which appear only once. Overall study findings and caveats: Naive subsets generally had larger estimated richness than memory subsets. In having few donors, the study represented limited genetic and exposure-history diversity.

Sequencing used naive CD4+ T cells from PBMCs. Described subset: CD45RA+ positively selected. This chain links TRBV5-1 with TRBJ2-1; no definite D call. The receptor was isolated from a man between 18 and 29 years old in good health. Some clones in this sample may be carry-over from other donors' samples. CDR3 nucleotide sequence: TGCGCCAGCAGCTTGGCTGTTTCCAACAACCTCCACAATGAGCAGTTCTTC. Residues: CASSLAVSNNLHNEQFF.